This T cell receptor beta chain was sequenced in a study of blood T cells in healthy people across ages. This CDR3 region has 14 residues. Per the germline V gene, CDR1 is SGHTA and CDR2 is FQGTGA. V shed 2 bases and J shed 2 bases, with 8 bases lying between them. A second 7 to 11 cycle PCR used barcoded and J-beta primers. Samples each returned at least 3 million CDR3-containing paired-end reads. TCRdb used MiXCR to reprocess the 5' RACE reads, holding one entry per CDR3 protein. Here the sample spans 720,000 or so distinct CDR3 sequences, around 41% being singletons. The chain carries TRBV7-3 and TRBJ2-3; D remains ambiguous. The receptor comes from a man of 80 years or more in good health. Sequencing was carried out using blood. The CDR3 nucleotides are TGTGCCAGCAGCTTAGACGCTATCACAGATACGCAGTATTTT. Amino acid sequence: CASSLDAITDTQYF.